A selection of T cell receptor beta chains follows, all from one sample in a study of T-cell reconstitution after alpha-beta-depleted transplantation in children. TCRdb itself ran the PCR reads through MiXCR, one entry per CDR3 protein. Of hundreds of thousands of distinct CDR3 sequences listed, roughly 15% are singletons. Sequenced here: PBMCs, mostly from graft donor cells, sampled 360 days after TCRalphabeta/CD19-depleted stem cell transplant. The source is a male patient between 5 and 17 years old who had a stem cell transplant for acute lymphoblastic leukemia, so the T cells may come from the graft donor. Each CDR3 is given with its conserved first and last residue. The D gene is left open where the match is weak. The size entry is marked missing in some rows and otherwise reads once, few, many or a size class.

TRBJ2-1 | . | TRBD2 | TRBV4-1 | TGCGCCAGCAGCCAACCCTTCACGACTCGGGGGGATGAGCAGTTCTTC | CASSQPFTTRGDEQFF
TRBJ1-2 | . | . | TRBV7-9 | TGTGCCAGCACCATGGCGGCCCACTGGCTATATGGCTACACCTTC | CASTMAAHWLYGYTF
TRBJ2-5 | . | . | TRBV9 | TGTGCCAGCAGCGTAGGGTCCACAGGCTATGAGACCCAGTACTTC | CASSVGSTGYETQYF
TRBJ2-5 | few | . | TRBV4-2 | TGTGCCAGCAGCCAAGATGTAGCGGCCGCCATGTACTTC | CASSQDVAAAMYF
TRBJ1-6 | many | . | TRBV20-1 | TGCAGTGCTAGGTTTTTTGGCCCCTTGAACCTGAGCTCCTATAATTCACCCCTCCACTTT | CSARFFGPLNLSSYNSPLHF
TRBJ2-7 | few | . | TRBV20-1 | TGCAGTGCTAGATCGGGGGAGGCCTACGAGCAGTACTTC | CSARSGEAYEQYF
TRBJ1-6 | few | . | TRBV5-1 | TGCGCCAGCAGGATTCGGGGGGCTGGGAATTCACCCCTCCACTTT | CASRIRGAGNSPLHF
TRBJ1-2 | . | TRBD1 | TRBV28 | TGTGCCAGCAGATTACCGGGACAGGGTTATGGCTACACCTTC | CASRLPGQGYGYTF
TRBJ2-3 | few | . | TRBV7-9 | TGTGCCAGCAGCTTAGGGGTTAGTCCCCAACAGATCACGCAGTATTTT | CASSLGVSPQQITQYF
TRBJ2-1 | few | TRBD2 | TRBV6-1 | TGTGCCAGCAGAAGACTAGCGGGAGGGGACAATGAGCAGTTCTTC | CASRRLAGGDNEQFF
TRBJ2-7 | . | TRBD1 | TRBV14 | TGTGCCAGCAGCCAAGCCCGTCGGACAGGGACCTACGAGCAGTACTTC | CASSQARRTGTYEQYF
TRBJ1-5 | . | . | TRBV20-1 | TGCAGTGCTAGGAGGTCCGGCCCCAGGGGTGATCAGCCCCAGCATTTT | CSARRSGPRGDQPQHF
TRBJ1-4 | many | . | TRBV6-5 | TGTGCCAGCAGTTACATAGGACTTCGAAATGAAAAACTGTTTTTT | CASSYIGLRNEKLFF
TRBJ2-4 | few | TRBD2 | TRBV4-1 | TGCGCCAGCAGGGAGACTAGCGGCAGTAGAATTCAGTACTTC | CASRETSGSRIQYF
TRBJ2-7 | . | TRBD2 | TRBV11-2 | TGTGCCAGCAGCTTAGATCAAGGTAGCGGGAGGTACGAGCAGTACTTC | CASSLDQGSGRYEQYF
TRBJ2-7 | many | . | TRBV5-6 | TGTGCCAGCAGCCCGGACCCTGGACGGACCTACGAGCAGTACTTC | CASSPDPGRTYEQYF
TRBJ2-7 | few | TRBD1 | TRBV25-1 | TGTGCCAGCAGTGGACCGGGACAGATCTACGAGCAGTACTTC | CASSGPGQIYEQYF
TRBJ2-7 | few | TRBD1 | TRBV5-1 | TGCGCCAGCAGCTTGAACAGGGGGCTGTACGAGCAGTACTTC | CASSLNRGLYEQYF
TRBJ2-7 | . | . | TRBV5-1 | TGCGCCAGCAGCTTGGAACCCGGGAGTTTTTACGAGCAGTACTTC | CASSLEPGSFYEQYF
TRBJ2-2 | few | . | TRBV7-3 | TGTGCCAGCAGCTTAACCGGGAGAGGACGGGGAGTGGGGGAGCTGTTTTTT | CASSLTGRGRGVGELFF
TRBJ1-2 | many | . | TRBV20-1 | TGCAGTGCCGAGTTTGGGGCAGCGTTTAACTATGGCTACACCTTC | CSAEFGAAFNYGYTF
TRBJ2-2 | . | TRBD2 | TRBV3-1 | TGTGCCAGCAGCCGAGGACTAGCGTTCACCGGGGAGCTGTTTTTT | CASSRGLAFTGELFF
TRBJ2-3 | . | TRBD1 | TRBV24-1 | TGTGCCACCAGTGATAGGGACAGCGATATTACAGATACGCAGTATTTT | CATSDRDSDITDTQYF
TRBJ2-7 | few | TRBD2 | TRBV13 | TGTGCCAGCAGCTCCCGGGACTACTCCTACGAGCAGTACTTC | CASSSRDYSYEQYF
TRBJ1-4 | many | TRBD1 | TRBV7-3 | TGTGCCAGCCATTTGACAGGGGAAATGTTTTTT | CASHLTGEMFF
TRBJ2-7 | . | . | TRBV6-1 | TGTGCCAGCAGTACACACCCCGGGTCTCCCTCCTACGAGCAGTACTTC | CASSTHPGSPSYEQYF
TRBJ2-7 | many | TRBD2 | TRBV10-3 | TGTGCCATCAGTGCGCTAGCGGGAGGGTTATCCTACGAGCAGTACTTC | CAISALAGGLSYEQYF
TRBJ2-3 | . | TRBD2 | TRBV15 | TGTGCCACCAGCAGAGCCCTAGCGGGAGGGCGTGAGGAGTTAGTTACGCAGTATTTT | CATSRALAGGREELVTQYF
TRBJ2-5 | few | TRBD2 | TRBV3-1 | TGTGCCAGCAGCGCAACCGGGGGGGAAGAGACCCAGTACTTC | CASSATGGEETQYF
TRBJ1-5 | few | . | TRBV25-1 | TGTGCCAGCAGTGAGGCAGGGGCCGCTCAGCCCCAGCATTTT | CASSEAGAAQPQHF
TRBJ2-5 | few | . | TRBV9 | TGTGCCAGCAGCGTACTCGCAAATCAAGAGACCCAGTACTTC | CASSVLANQETQYF
TRBJ1-2 | . | . | TRBV10-3 | TGTGCCATCAGTGAGTCGATCAGGGTTTATGGCTACACCTTC | CAISESIRVYGYTF
TRBJ2-7 | few | . | TRBV4-1 | TGCGCCAGCAGCCAAGTCAGTACGGGGGAGCAGTACTTC | CASSQVSTGEQYF
TRBJ1-1 | . | . | TRBV6-1 | TGTGCCAGCAGCCTATCCCCCTTGGGGGGGTCTCACACTGAAGCTTTCTTT | CASSLSPLGGSHTEAFF
TRBJ2-2 | few | . | TRBV7-3 | TGTGCCAGCAGCGCCCCCAAGAACACCGGGGAGCTGTTTTTT | CASSAPKNTGELFF
TRBJ1-4 | few | . | TRBV29-1 | TGCAGCGTTGGGTGGGGGGTTAATGAAAAACTGTTTTTT | CSVGWGVNEKLFF
TRBJ2-5 | . | TRBD1 | TRBV2 | TGTGCCAGCAGCCGTGACAGGGGGCCCCAAGAGACCCAGTACTTC | CASSRDRGPQETQYF
TRBJ2-3 | . | TRBD2 | TRBV7-2 | TGTGCCAGCAGCAGCGGACTAGCGGGAGCTGAGAATACGCAGTATTTT | CASSSGLAGAENTQYF
TRBJ1-2 | few | . | TRBV15 | TGTGCCACCTTCGGGGGTGAGGTCGAATATGGCTACACCTTC | CATFGGEVEYGYTF
TRBJ1-1 | few | TRBD1 | TRBV20-1 | TGCAGTGCTAGTAGGCAGGGGGCAGACACTGAAGCTTTCTTT | CSASRQGADTEAFF
TRBJ2-7 | . | . | TRBV21-1 | TGTGCCAGCAGCAAAGAACAGGGGGGCTCCTACGAGCAGTACTTC | CASSKEQGGSYEQYF
TRBJ1-2 | many | . | TRBV5-1 | TGCGCCAGCAGCGGGTGGTATGGCTACACCTTC | CASSGWYGYTF
TRBJ1-4 | . | . | TRBV18 | TGTGCCAGCTTTGGGGGATCTAATGAAAAACTGTTTTTT | CASFGGSNEKLFF
TRBJ2-7 | few | TRBD2 | TRBV10-3 | TGTGCCATCAGCCCTATAATAGCGGGAGATAGTCTCGAGCAGTACTTC | CAISPIIAGDSLEQYF
TRBJ1-1 | few | TRBD1 | TRBV6-5 | TGTGCCAGCAGCCAAGACAGGGCTGAAGCTTTCTTT | CASSQDRAEAFF
TRBJ2-3 | few | . | TRBV7-9 | TGTGCCAGCAGCATGGATTGGACAGATACGCAGTATTTT | CASSMDWTDTQYF
TRBJ2-7 | . | TRBD2 | TRBV5-1 | TGCGCCAGCAGCTTCGGACTAGCGACCTCCTACGAGCAGTACTTC | CASSFGLATSYEQYF
TRBJ2-7 | . | TRBD2 | TRBV4-1 | TGCGCCAGCAGCCAAGAAACTAGCGGGGCCAGTTACGAGCAGTACTTC | CASSQETSGASYEQYF
TRBJ2-6 | few | . | TRBV7-2 | TGTGCCAGCAGCTTAGTCCCCAGGCCCGAGGGGGCCAACGTCCTGACTTTC | CASSLVPRPEGANVLTF
TRBJ2-7 | . | . | TRBV7-9 | TGTGCCAGCAGCTTGTCCGGGGCTTTATACGAGCAGTACTTC | CASSLSGALYEQYF
TRBJ2-7 | . | TRBD2 | TRBV7-6 | TGTGCCAGCAGCTTATTAGGACTAGCGGGACCTACCCAGTACTACGAGCAGTACTTC | CASSLLGLAGPTQYYEQYF
TRBJ2-2 | . | TRBD2 | TRBV6-1 | TGTGCCAGCAGTGGGACTAGCGGGAGCCCCGGGGAGCTGTTTTTT | CASSGTSGSPGELFF
TRBJ2-1 | few | . | TRBV6-5 | TGTGCCAGCAGTTACTCTTTTATTGAGGGGGGTGAGCAGTTCTTC | CASSYSFIEGGEQFF
TRBJ2-1 | . | . | TRBV20-1 | TGCAGTGCTGATCCCCATGGGAGGAGGTCCTACAATGAGCAGTTCTTC | CSADPHGRRSYNEQFF